Listed here are 21 T cell receptor beta chains from one sample, sequenced in a study of sequential checkpoint blockade in melanoma. Using immunoSEQ multiplex PCR, the repertoire was profiled, and TCRdb retains in-frame clones only, with some absent. The table has some 17,000 clones, 72% seen once. Described treatment: randomized to nivolumab then ipilimumab (arm A) or the reverse (arm B). This specimen was CD8+ T cells sorted from blood (inferred from file names), taken from a patient given nivolumab and ipilimumab in sequence. The receptors were gathered from a human donor with melanoma.

By share, this clone ranks as medium-sized. The chain links TRBV7-9 to TRBJ2-1; 11 bases fit TRBD2. The V gene end was trimmed by 5 bases and the J gene end by 3 bases; junction bases not matched to a gene: 3. Germline V gene data show CDR1 as SEHNR and CDR2 as FQNEAQ (reference sequence). The CDR3 loop spans 15 amino acids. This chain's CDR3 is CASSPTSGGYNEQFF. The CDR3, as DNA: TGTGCCAGCAGCCCAACTAGCGGGGGCTACAATGAGCAGTTCTTC. Looking up the rest from reference TRBV7-9 and TRBJ2-1 gives the full variable domain: DTGVSQNPRHKITKRGQNVTFRCDPISEHNRLYWYRQTLGQGPEFLTYFQNEAQLEKSRLLSDRFSAERPKGSFSTLEIQRTEQGDSAMYLCASSPTSGGYNEQFFGPGTRLTVL.

The rearrangement joins TRBV29-1 to TRBJ2-7; possibly TRBD2 for D (6 bases). Trimming stripped 3 bases from V and 5 bases from J, with 14 bases between. The CDR3 has 13 amino acids. CDR1 is SQVTM, CDR2 ANQGSEA, per germline. The CDR3 nucleotides read TGCAGCGTTGATTCGGCTAGCGTAGACGAGCAGTACTTC. Its translation is CSVDSASVDEQYF.

This clone was picked up one time. The rearrangement links TRBV6-4 to TRBJ2-3, with D perhaps matching TRBD2 (5 bases). V was cut by 6 bases and J by 4 bases, with 17 bases left in between. CDR3 length equals 15 residues. From germline, CDR1 is MRHNA and CDR2 SNTAGT. The CDR3 region is CASSQNGLASDTQYF. In nucleotides, the CDR3 is TGTGCCAGCAGCCAAAACGGGTTAGCGTCAGATACGCAGTATTTT.

The CDR3 spells CASSAGENVDEQYF. The DNA of the CDR3 is TGTGCCAGCAGCGCTGGTGAGAACGTCGACGAGCAGTACTTC. V gene TRBV9 combines with J gene TRBJ2-7; no definite D call. CDR1 is SGDLS and CDR2 is YYNGEE in the germline V gene. Trimming shortened V by 3 bases and J by 5 bases, and 15 bases separated the two germline ends. This CDR3 region has 14 residues.

By share, this clone ranks as medium-sized (0.01 to 0.1%). This sequence joins TRBV13 and TRBJ2-7; weak D call: TRBD2 (6 bases). Germline CDR1 is PRHDT and CDR2 is FYEKMQ (reference sequence). This CDR3 is built from 14 residues. Trimming shortened V by 3 bases and J by 3 bases, and 12 bases separated the two germline ends. DNA for the CDR3: TGTGCCAGCAGCTTGACCGGGGGATACTACGAGCAGTACTTC. Protein: CASSLTGGYYEQYF. The full variable domain, completed using reference TRBV13 and TRBJ2-7, is AAGVIQSPRHLIKEKRETATLKCYPIPRHDTVYWYQQGPGQDPQFLISFYEKMQSDKGSIPDRFSAQQFSDYHSELNMSSLELGDSALYFCASSLTGGYYEQYFGPGTRLTVT.

This clone was detected a few times. The rearrangement uses TRBV7-9 and TRBJ2-7; no reliable D call. Trimming removed 1 base from V and 9 bases from J, with 7 bases in between. CDR1 is SEHNR, CDR2 FQNEAQ, per germline (reference sequence). The CDR3 loop spans 11 amino acids. The CDR3 DNA is TGTGCCAGCAGCTTAGGACAAGCGCAGTACTTC. Translated: CASSLGQAQYF.

The chain uses TRBV27 and TRBJ2-7; 7 positions match TRBD1. The CDR3 covers 13 residues. Germline CDR1 MNHEY, CDR2 SMNVEV (reference sequence). V trimming: 2 bases; J trimming: 3 bases; junction bases outside the gene matches: 1. The CDR3 sequence: CASSLRDSYEQYF. The CDR3 DNA sequence: TGTGCCAGCAGTTTAAGGGACAGCTACGAGCAGTACTTC.

This clone is medium-sized. V usage is TRBV7-9 and J usage is TRBJ1-1; D gene ambiguous. The CDR3 sequence is 15 residues long. V was shortened by 1 base and J by 2 bases, with 11 bases between the two germline ends. Germline CDR1 is SEHNR and CDR2 is FQNEAQ (reference sequence). CDR3 bases: TGTGCCAGCAGCTTAGAAGGGAGACGAAACACTGAAGCTTTCTTT. Amino acids: CASSLEGRRNTEAFF.

The chain recombines TRBV7-9 with TRBJ2-5, with TRBD1 matching 8 bases. With the DNA end fitting TRBJ2-7 better, the J assignment may be wrong. The CDR3 totals 13 residues. Looked up from germline, CDR1 is SEHNR and CDR2 is FQNEAQ (reference sequence). The CDR3 is CASSPGGWYEQYF. The CDR3 coding sequence is TGTGCCAGCAGCCCAGGGGGCTGGTACGAGCAGTACTTC.

Concerning this clone itself: The junction and the germline gene differ at one end; a read error may be behind it. V and J are TRBV9 and TRBJ2-5; 7 bases agree with TRBD2. There are 16 residues in the CDR3. Germline-derived CDR1 and CDR2 are SGDLS and YYNGEE. Written as DNA, the CDR3 is TGTGCCAGCAGCGCTTCGGGAGGCTCAGCCCAAGAGGCCCAGTACTTC. This sequence encodes CASSASGGSAQEAQYF. Full variable domain (outside the CDR3, taken from reference TRBV9 and TRBJ2-5): DSGVTQTPKHLITATGQRVTLRCSPRSGDLSVYWYQQSLDQGLQFLIQYYNGEERAKGNILERFSAQQFPDLHSELNLSSLELGDSALYFCASSASGGSAQEAQYFGPGTRLLVL.

The chain recombines TRBV4-1 with TRBJ2-1; 13 bases fit TRBD2. CDR1 is MGHRA, CDR2 YSYEKL, per germline. The CDR3 consists of 16 residues. V gave up 0 bases and J gave up 7 bases; unmatched junction bases: 3. The CDR3 sequence is CASSQDRTSGRNEQFF. CDR3 nucleotides: TGCGCCAGCAGCCAAGATCGGACTAGCGGGAGAAATGAGCAGTTCTTC.

This clone was seen only once. The V gene is TRBV27, the J gene TRBJ1-4; 7 bases line up with TRBD1. The trim removed 5 bases at V and 7 bases at J, leaving 13 bases unmatched. The CDR3 loop spans 16 amino acids. CDR1 and CDR2 from the germline V gene are MNHEY and SMNVEV (reference sequence). The DNA for the CDR3 is TGTGCCAGCAGTCCCGGGACAGCCTCACACCGTGAAAAACTGTTTTTT. It is translated as CASSPGTASHREKLFF.

V usage is TRBV7-6 and J usage is TRBJ2-1; a weak D match, TRBD1 (5 bases). The CDR3 is 15 amino acids. V was trimmed by 2 bases and J by 8 bases, leaving 16 bases between them. The germline gives CDR1 SGHVS, CDR2 FNYEAQ. CDR3 protein: CASSLMPDSQDEQFF. CDR3 DNA: TGTGCCAGCAGCTTAATGCCCGACAGTCAGGATGAGCAGTTCTTC. The full variable domain, with the rest looked up from reference TRBV7-6 and TRBJ2-1, is GAGVSQSPRYKVTKRGQDVALRCDPISGHVSLYWYRQALGQGPEFLTYFNYEAQQDKSGLPNDRFSAERPEGSISTLTIQRTEQRDSAMYRCASSLMPDSQDEQFFGPGTRLTVL.

A remark on this clone: Within the sample, other DNA sequences also encode this same CDR3. The chain is built from TRBV4-3 and TRBJ2-1, with D uncertain. Germline V gene lookup returns CDR1 LGHNA and CDR2 YSLEER. The V and J ends lost 3 bases and 8 bases respectively, with 17 bases between them. This CDR3 is 15 amino acids long. The CDR3 DNA follows: TGCGCCAGCAGCCAGGCAAGGTCCTGGAGCGATGAGCAGTTCTTC. Its translation: CASSQARSWSDEQFF.

The J gene is TRBJ2-1, the V gene TRBV7-3; 8 bases align to TRBD1. V was pared by 5 bases and J by 13 bases, with 16 bases of the junction left unmatched. Germline V gives CDR1 SGHTA, CDR2 FQGTGA. The CDR3 length is 15 residues. CDR3 sequence (DNA): TGTGCCAGCAGCCTGAGTAATGAGCCCGGGACAGGTCAGTTCTTC. This codes for CASSLSNEPGTGQFF.

V usage is TRBV27 and J usage is TRBJ2-5; 9 bases map to TRBD1. The better agreement between TRBJ2-7 and the DNA end casts doubt on the J call. The CDR3 extends over 13 amino acids. Germline V gives CDR1 MNHEY, CDR2 SMNVEV (reference sequence). CDR3 nucleotides: TGTGCCAGCAGCGGGACAGGGTTTTACGAGCAGTACTTC. Its translation is CASSGTGFYEQYF.

On this clone itself: It is likely a read error: a sequence one base away is far more abundant. The same CDR3 is also encoded by other DNA sequences in this sample. The genes are TRBV18 and TRBJ2-7; D remains unclear. Germline V CDR1 and CDR2: KGHSH, LQKENI. Trimming removed 6 bases at V and 2 bases at J, with 23 bases between. The CDR3 runs to 17 residues. CDR3 in amino acids: CASSPDDTLMTTYEQYF. CDR3 bases: TGTGCCAGCTCGCCTGACGACACGCTCATGACAACCTACGAGCAGTACTTC.

The rearrangement uses TRBV9 and TRBJ2-5, with 13 bases lining up with TRBD2. The germline CDR1 and CDR2 sequences are SGDLS and YYNGEE. CDR3 length: 16 residues. V lost 4 bases, J lost 1 base, and 4 bases stayed unmatched. The CDR3: CASSPGLAGTQETQYF. As DNA, the CDR3 is TGTGCCAGCAGCCCGGGACTAGCGGGAACCCAAGAGACCCAGTACTTC.

The V and J genes are TRBV27 and TRBJ1-5; unclear D gene. The CDR3 loop spans 15 amino acids. Deletions cut 2 bases from V and 0 bases from J, with 8 bases between. The germline gives CDR1 MNHEY, CDR2 SMNVEV (reference sequence). CDR3 residues: CASSLIGDSNQPQHF. In DNA form, the CDR3 reads TGTGCCAGCAGTTTAATAGGAGATAGCAATCAGCCCCAGCATTTT.

V gene TRBV14 combines with J gene TRBJ2-3; 11 bases fit TRBD1. The ends lost 3 bases at V and 3 bases at J; junction bases unmatched: 2. Germline V gene lookup returns CDR1 SGHDN and CDR2 FVKESK. The CDR3 sequence is 15 residues long. CDR3 residues: CASSQDRGRTDTQYF. Written as DNA, the CDR3 is TGTGCCAGCAGCCAGGACAGGGGGCGGACAGATACGCAGTATTTT.

The V gene is TRBV5-5, the J gene TRBJ1-2, with D maybe TRBD1 (5 bases). Germline assignment: CDR1 SGHKS and CDR2 YYEKEE (reference sequence). Trimming pared 2 bases from V and 8 bases from J, leaving 22 bases between. The CDR3 totals 16 residues. The CDR3: CASSLHPEGTGKGYTF. DNA of the CDR3: TGTGCCAGCAGCTTACATCCGGAGGGGACGGGAAAGGGCTACACCTTC.